This TCR beta chain was documented in a study of sequential checkpoint blockade in melanoma. Study-level information: Randomization was 1:1 between first-line nivolumab→ipilimumab and ipilimumab→nivolumab. Both treatment sequences were followed by maintenance nivolumab.

Treatment denoted: randomized to nivolumab then ipilimumab (arm A) or the reverse (arm B). From thawed PBMCs, live CD3+CD8+ cells negative for CD19 and CD56 were sorted. Germline CDR1 MNHNS, CDR2 SASEGT. This CDR3 region has 15 residues. Produced via immunoSEQ multiplex PCR; TCRdb's table is partial and in-frame only. In the table there are 18,000 or so clones, roughly two thirds of which are singletons. The sequence was obtained from a human donor with melanoma. The source material was CD8+ T cells sorted from blood (inferred from file names), sampled from a patient given nivolumab and ipilimumab in sequence. The chain is built from TRBV6-1 and TRBJ2-5, with 11 bases aligning to TRBD1. The DNA end lines up better with TRBJ2-7; the J call may be wrong. CDR3 region: CASSEAGTGGYEQYF. The CDR3 DNA reads as TGTGCCAGCAGTGAAGCCGGGACAGGGGGCTACGAGCAGTACTTC.